This T cell receptor beta chain was identified in a study of blood T cells in healthy people across ages. Healthy individuals of Caucasian origin from Russia, aged roughly 6 to 100, served as donors. In germline, CDR1 is SGHVS, CDR2 FQNEAQ. Trimming pared 4 bases from V and 1 base from J, leaving 14 bases between. The CDR3 consists of 16 residues. This clonotype was picked up a small number of times. PCR was performed a second time for roughly 7 to 11 cycles using a sample-barcoded 5' primer and a J-beta primer mix. All samples yielded 2.5 million or more CDR3-containing paired-end reads. TCRdb reprocessed the 5' RACE reads via MiXCR and lists one record per CDR3 protein. The data show roughly 800,000 distinct CDR3 sequences, with around 25% seen just once and under 4.5% held by the top ten. The same sample was also studied in work on T cells of mothers and their children. That report adds: Each donor was one of three healthy Caucasian mothers or one of their six children.

Sequenced input: blood. The V call is TRBV7-8, the J call TRBJ2-4, with D tentatively TRBD1 (6 bases). This receptor was identified in a boy under 18 in good health. CDR3 nucleotides: TGTGCCAGCAGCTGGGAACAGGGTTATGCCAAAAACATTCAGTACTTC. It yields the protein CASSWEQGYAKNIQYF.